These T cell receptor beta chains were read from a single sample in a study of T-cell memory formation after mild COVID-19. TCRdb reprocessed the 5' RACE reads via MiXCR and lists one record per CDR3 protein. The table includes roughly 250,000 distinct CDR3 sequences, roughly 15% detected once. Sequenced input: PBMCs or a T cell subset sorted from them (not recorded which). These receptors originate from a man between 18 and 29 years old who had mild COVID-19 (a few samples of this study predate the infection). Cell type and time point are not known. Both conserved end residues are part of each CDR3. Fields, in order: clone size, D gene, CDR3 length, J gene, V gene, CDR3 DNA, CDR3 protein. D genes are given only for firm matches. Clone sizes are given selectively: once, few, many, or a class where the clone is expanded.

few	TRBD2	14	TRBJ2-5	TRBV5-1	TGCGCCAGCAGCGTGGGACTAGCGGAAGAGACCCAGTACTTC	CASSVGLAEETQYF
-	-	13	TRBJ2-5	TRBV20-1	TGCAGTGCTAAAAGACGGGGGCGGGAGACCCAGTACTTC	CSAKRRGRETQYF
few	-	11	TRBJ2-1	TRBV3-1	TGTGCCAGCAGCCAAAGGGATGAGCAGTTCTTC	CASSQRDEQFF
few	-	14	TRBJ2-1	TRBV7-2	TGTGCCAGCAGCTTAAACAGGGCGTACAATGAGCAGTTCTTC	CASSLNRAYNEQFF
-	TRBD1	13	TRBJ2-7	TRBV10-1	TGCGCCAGCAGTCCCGGACAGGGGGAACAGCAGTACTTC	CASSPGQGEQQYF
few	TRBD2	14	TRBJ2-5	TRBV2	TGTGCCGGTCGGACTAGCGCGCCCCAAGAGACCCAGTACTTC	CAGRTSAPQETQYF
-	-	14	TRBJ1-1	TRBV5-1	TGCGCCAGCAGGCGAGGACAGCCGAACACTGAAGCTTTCTTT	CASRRGQPNTEAFF
-	-	14	TRBJ2-3	TRBV29-1	TGCAGCGGCCGCCTACAGGGCCTCACAGATACGCAGTATTTT	CSGRLQGLTDTQYF
few	-	14	TRBJ2-5	TRBV6-2/TRBV6-3	TGTGCCAGCAGTTACTTGACGACCCAAGAGACCCAGTACTTC	CASSYLTTQETQYF
-	TRBD1	16	TRBJ2-1	TRBV5-1	TGCGCCAGCAGCCCGATCCCGGGACAGGGGGCTAATGAGCAGTTCTTC	CASSPIPGQGANEQFF
few	-	14	TRBJ1-1	TRBV9	TGTGCCAGCAGCGTAGACTTATCGGCGGGTGAAGCTTTCTTT	CASSVDLSAGEAFF
-	-	14	TRBJ1-4	TRBV3-1	TGTGCCAGCAGCCGGCAGTTCTCTAATGAAAAACTGTTTTTT	CASSRQFSNEKLFF
-	TRBD1	15	TRBJ1-1	TRBV5-1	TGCGCCAGCAGGTACATTCAGGGGGCTCGGACTGAAGCTTTCTTT	CASRYIQGARTEAFF
-	-	14	TRBJ1-1	TRBV4-3	TGCGCCAGCAGCCAAGTCAACGGGAACACTGAAGCTTTCTTT	CASSQVNGNTEAFF
-	-	15	TRBJ1-1	TRBV7-9	TGTGCCAGCAGCGCCCGACAGATGATGAACACTGAAGCTTTCTTT	CASSARQMMNTEAFF
-	-	13	TRBJ1-2	TRBV12-3/TRBV12-4	TGTGCCAGCAGCCGACAGCCTAGCTATGGCTACACCTTC	CASSRQPSYGYTF
-	-	15	TRBJ2-3	TRBV5-1	TGCGCCAGCAGCTTCGGCAGGGCCTCAGGGGATACGCAGTATTTT	CASSFGRASGDTQYF
few	-	15	TRBJ2-3	TRBV7-7	TGTGCCAGCAGCTTAGGAGGGGGGGCCGCAGATACGCAGTATTTT	CASSLGGGAADTQYF
-	-	11	TRBJ2-5	TRBV29-1	TGCAGCGGCATCGCTAGGGAGACCCAGTACTTC	CSGIARETQYF
many	-	16	TRBJ2-7	TRBV7-2	TGTGCCAGCAGCATCTATGCGGGACAGTGGGACTACGAGCAGTACTTC	CASSIYAGQWDYEQYF
-	TRBD1	14	TRBJ1-2	TRBV5-1	TGCGCCAGCAGCCTCTCGGGACAGAGCTATGGCTACACCTTC	CASSLSGQSYGYTF
-	-	14	TRBJ2-5	TRBV29-1	TGCAGCGTTGTCCAGCCCGACACTCAAGAGACCCAGTACTTC	CSVVQPDTQETQYF
-	-	16	TRBJ1-5	TRBV7-8	TGTGCCAGCAGCTTAGGGACATCCCATAGCAATCAGCCCCAGCATTTT	CASSLGTSHSNQPQHF
few	TRBD1	14	TRBJ1-1	TRBV6-2/TRBV6-3	TGTGCCAGCACTTATCAGAGGGGGCGGACTGAAGCTTTCTTT	CASTYQRGRTEAFF
few	TRBD2	15	TRBJ2-1	TRBV20-1	TGCAGTGCTAGTGGCCTAGCGGGGGATTACAATGAGCAGTTCTTC	CSASGLAGDYNEQFF
-	TRBD2	14	TRBJ2-5	TRBV5-4	TGTGCCAGCAGCACCAGACTAGCGGAAGAGACCCAGTACTTC	CASSTRLAEETQYF
-	TRBD1	17	TRBJ1-1	TRBV4-1	TGCGCCAGCAGCCATGGACACACCCGGGACAGGGGGACTGAAGCTTTCTTT	CASSHGHTRDRGTEAFF
few	TRBD1	17	TRBJ1-4	TRBV7-2	TGTGCCAGCAGCTTAGATCCAGGGGGATATTCTAATGAAAAACTGTTTTTT	CASSLDPGGYSNEKLFF
few	-	16	TRBJ2-7	TRBV6-5	TGTGCCAGCAGTTACTCCGGGACGGCTATGTACTACGAGCAGTACTTC	CASSYSGTAMYYEQYF
few	TRBD2	15	TRBJ2-1	TRBV4-3	TGCGCCAGCAGCCCCGCGGGGGGGCCTAGGAATGAGCAGTTCTTC	CASSPAGGPRNEQFF
many	-	14	TRBJ1-2	TRBV7-2	TGTGCCAGCAGCTTCCAGGGAGGGGACTATGGCTACACCTTC	CASSFQGGDYGYTF
few	TRBD1	17	TRBJ2-5	TRBV4-2	TGTGCCAGCAGCCGGGAAATACAGGGGTCCGGCGGAGAGACCCAGTACTTC	CASSREIQGSGGETQYF
few	TRBD2	11	TRBJ2-3	TRBV29-1	TGCAGCGTTGGTAGCGGGGGCCCGCAGTATTTT	CSVGSGGPQYF
-	-	15	TRBJ1-6	TRBV12-3/TRBV12-4	TGTGCCAGCAGTTTAGAAGCCCTTCAAGATTCACCCCTCCACTTT	CASSLEALQDSPLHF
few	TRBD1	14	TRBJ2-2	TRBV2	TGTGCCAGCACCCGGACAGGGATCACCGGGGAGCTGTTTTTT	CASTRTGITGELFF
few	TRBD1	14	TRBJ1-1	TRBV5-1	TGCGCCAGCAGCGGGGGACAGGTGAACACTGAAGCTTTCTTT	CASSGGQVNTEAFF
-	TRBD1	12	TRBJ1-1	TRBV29-1	TGCAGCGGGGGGACAGGGGACACTGAAGCTTTCTTT	CSGGTGDTEAFF
few	TRBD1	13	TRBJ2-2	TRBV29-1	TGCAGCGTCAGACAGGGGACAACCGGGGAGCTGTTTTTT	CSVRQGTTGELFF
-	-	14	TRBJ1-5	TRBV5-6	TGTGCCAGCAGCTTGACAGGGAGCAATCAGCCCCAGCATTTT	CASSLTGSNQPQHF
-	TRBD1	13	TRBJ2-7	TRBV6-6	TGTGCCAGCACGGTCGGGACAGGGGGCGAGCAGTACTTC	CASTVGTGGEQYF
many	TRBD2	12	TRBJ2-3	TRBV20-1	TGCAGTGCTCTGGGGGGGTGGTATACGCAGTATTTT	CSALGGWYTQYF
-	-	14	TRBJ1-3	TRBV12-3/TRBV12-4	TGTGCCAGCAGCCTCAGACTGGGCGGAAACACCATATATTTT	CASSLRLGGNTIYF
few	TRBD2	16	TRBJ2-1	TRBV10-2	TGCGCCAGCAGTGACCCTAGCGGGGGGCCTCGGAATGAGCAGTTCTTC	CASSDPSGGPRNEQFF
-	-	17	TRBJ2-7	TRBV20-1	TGCAGTGCTAGAGATTCCGGGTGGCGCAGGGGAGGGTCGGTGCAGTACTTC	CSARDSGWRRGGSVQYF